This entry lists 27 T cell receptor beta chains sequenced from one sample in a study of beta chain features in type 1 diabetes. The entirety of the isolated RNA underwent reverse transcription, so expressed TCRB transcripts were sequenced. Clones were sequenced by immunoSEQ multiplex PCR, and TCRdb holds only the in-frame ones, with some missing. The data show nearly 350,000 clones, roughly 8% seen once. Sequencing input: central memory CD4+ T cells from blood. These receptors were obtained from a woman between 18 and 29 years old in good health.

The chain employs TRBV27 and TRBJ2-3; 11 positions match TRBD2. After removal of 1 base from V and 4 bases from J, the junction contained 4 bases not matched to a gene. CDR3 length equals 16 residues. Germline CDR1 MNHEY, CDR2 SMNVEV (reference sequence). The CDR3 loop is CASSLFTSGSPDTQYF. The CDR3 bases are TGTGCCAGCAGTTTATTTACTAGCGGGAGTCCAGATACGCAGTATTTT.

This rearrangement joins TRBV7-2 to TRBJ2-3; D is unresolved. Looked up from germline, CDR1 is SGHTA and CDR2 is FQGNSA. There are 12 residues in the CDR3. V lost 4 bases, J lost 4 bases, and 6 bases lay in between. The CDR3 nucleotides read TGTGCCAGCAGCTCTTATCCAGATACGCAGTATTTT. Its translation: CASSSYPDTQYF.

V gene TRBV20-1 combines with J gene TRBJ2-7; D remains ambiguous. The germline gives CDR1 DFQATT, CDR2 SNEGSKA (reference sequence). The V gene lost 3 bases and the J gene lost 5 bases, with 8 bases spanning the gap. The CDR3 sequence is 11 residues long. CDR3 protein: CSASNQHEQYF. The CDR3 DNA sequence: TGCAGTGCTAGTAATCAACACGAGCAGTACTTC.

This clone was counted between two and nine times. The V and J genes are TRBV2 and TRBJ2-2; TRBD2 matches 7 bases. V dropped 8 bases and J dropped 6; count of bases not matched to a gene: 3. This CDR3 is built from 12 residues. Looked up from germline, CDR1 is SNHLY and CDR2 is FYNNEI. CDR3 nucleotides: TGTGCCAGCCGGGAGGATGCCGGGGAGCTGTTTTTT. Translation: CASREDAGELFF.

This chain joins TRBV9 and TRBJ2-1, with 11 bases that match TRBD2. In germline, CDR1 is SGDLS, CDR2 YYNGEE. The J segment lost 8 bases and the V segment lost 2 bases, leaving 0 bases of the junction unmatched. This CDR3 has 13 amino acids. The CDR3: CASSVSGRDEQFF. CDR3 DNA sequence: TGTGCCAGCAGCGTTAGCGGGAGGGATGAGCAGTTCTTC.

This clone was observed at least ten times. The chain is built from TRBV18 and TRBJ2-1; a possible D gene is TRBD2 (5 bases). From germline, CDR1 is KGHSH and CDR2 LQKENI. V was cut by 0 bases and J by 12 bases, with 12 bases left in between. The CDR3 sequence is 13 residues long. The CDR3 DNA reads as TGTGCCAGCTCACCACCGGGAGTCTACGGGCAGTTCTTC. Its translation is CASSPPGVYGQFF.

This clone turned up a few times. This chain joins TRBV29-1 and TRBJ2-7; 7 bases are shared with TRBD1. Germline V CDR1 and CDR2: SQVTM, ANQGSEA. The CDR3 runs 12 residues. Losses at the gene ends were 6 bases for V and 3 bases for J; bases not matched to a gene: 5. This CDR3 reads CSVKGTVYEQYF. DNA of the CDR3: TGCAGCGTCAAAGGGACAGTCTACGAGCAGTACTTC.

This clone was counted a few times. The chain joins TRBV7-2 to TRBJ2-7; 7 nucleotides agree with TRBD2. The CDR3 totals 16 residues. Trimming at V came to 3 bases and at J to 3 bases, leaving 11 bases not matched to a gene. Per the germline V gene, CDR1 is SGHTA and CDR2 is FQGNSA. In DNA form, the CDR3 reads TGTGCCAGCAGCTTCGGATCAGCGGGATCAGGCTACGAGCAGTACTTC. As protein: CASSFGSAGSGYEQYF. The full variable domain, its missing parts supplied by reference TRBV7-2 and TRBJ2-7, is GAGVSQSPSNKVTEKGKDVELRCDPISGHTALYWYRQSLGQGLEFLIYFQGNSAPDKSGLPSDRFSAERTGGSVSTLTIQRTQQEDSAVYLCASSFGSAGSGYEQYFGPGTRLTVT.

The chain employs TRBV4-3 and TRBJ2-3; D is perhaps TRBD2 (6 bases). Germline values: CDR1 LGHNA, CDR2 YSLEER. This CDR3 region has 18 residues. Deletions cut 2 bases from V and 2 bases from J, with 20 bases between. The CDR3 DNA reads as TGCGCCAGCAGCCAAAATAATCTCGGAGGGGTTTCCACAGATACGCAGTATTTT. Its protein product is CASSQNNLGGVSTDTQYF.

The sample holds many counts of this clone. This chain connects TRBV29-1 to TRBJ2-7, with 7 bases that match TRBD1. The CDR3 extends over 14 amino acids. The V gene's germline CDR1 is SQVTM and CDR2 ANQGSEA. V lost 4 bases and J lost 2; bases outside the gene matches: 8. The CDR3 reads CSVVLGTATYEQYF. CDR3 sequence (DNA): TGCAGCGTTGTCCTCGGGACAGCGACCTACGAGCAGTACTTC.

This clone was seen only a few times. The chain has TRBV20-1 and TRBJ1-2, with no clear D. CDR1 and CDR2 from the germline V gene are DFQATT and SNEGSKA (reference sequence). The CDR3 contains 11 residues. The V and J ends lost 7 bases and 7 bases respectively, with 13 bases between them. CDR3 sequence reads: CSVLGFGGYTF. The CDR3 DNA reads as TGCAGTGTACTGGGGTTTGGTGGCTACACCTTC.

This clone was seen only a few times. The genes are TRBV4-2 and TRBJ2-5; D unclear. Per the germline V gene, CDR1 is LGHNA and CDR2 is YNFKEQ. V was shortened by 0 bases and J by 4 bases, with 9 bases between the two germline ends. This CDR3 has 14 amino acids. The CDR3 region is CASSQESSRETQYF. The CDR3 nucleotides read TGTGCCAGCAGCCAAGAGTCCTCAAGAGAGACCCAGTACTTC.

Only a few counts were recorded for this clone. This chain links TRBV15 with TRBJ1-2, with D unresolved. The V end was cut by 0 bases, the J end by 0 bases, with 8 bases between. The CDR3 extends over 15 amino acids. In germline, CDR1 is LNHNV, CDR2 YYDKDF (reference sequence). CDR3 nucleotide sequence: TGTGCCACCAGCAGAGATAGATCGGCTAACTATGGCTACACCTTC. Its protein is CATSRDRSANYGYTF.

The CDR3 coding sequence is TGTGCCAGCAGTCGTAGTGCTGGAAACACCATATATTTT. Its translation: CASSRSAGNTIYF. The V call is TRBV9, the J call TRBJ1-3, with D hard to call. The CDR3 loop spans 13 amino acids. V lost 5 bases and J lost 2, with 8 bases in between. CDR1 SGDLS and CDR2 YYNGEE come from the germline V gene.

The chain has TRBV9 and TRBJ2-5; D is unresolved. V lost 0 bases and J 1 base, leaving 7 bases between the germline ends. This CDR3 spans 14 amino acids. Germline-derived CDR1 and CDR2 are SGDLS and YYNGEE. The CDR3 DNA follows: TGTGCCAGCAGCGTAGGCCCGGGCCAAGAGACCCAGTACTTC. Its protein product is CASSVGPGQETQYF.

V gene TRBV6-1 combines with J gene TRBJ2-7, with D tentatively TRBD1 or TRBD2 (5 bases each). Germline values: CDR1 MNHNS, CDR2 SASEGT. The CDR3 is 14 amino acids. Deletions cut 6 bases from V and 5 bases from J, with 17 bases between. DNA for the CDR3: TGTGCCAGCAGGATGGTGAGCAGGGACGACGAGCAGTACTTC. Its translation is CASRMVSRDDEQYF.

This clone was recorded at least ten times. The rearrangement joins TRBV18 to TRBJ2-5; 8 bases agree with TRBD2. The CDR3 loop spans 14 amino acids. Per the germline V gene, CDR1 is KGHSH and CDR2 is LQKENI. Unmatched junction bases numbered 7, after V lost 8 bases and J lost 2 bases. The CDR3 region has the DNA TGTGCCAGCGTCCTTAGCGGGAAACAAGAGACCCAGTACTTC. This translates into CASVLSGKQETQYF.

The chain recombines TRBV2 with TRBJ1-4, with TRBD1 matching over 7 bases. The V gene's germline CDR1 is SNHLY and CDR2 FYNNEI. There are 15 residues in the CDR3. Trimming took 6 bases from V and 5 from J; bases not matched to a gene: 9. The chain's CDR3 is CASRHDRAINEKLFF. The DNA of the CDR3 is TGTGCCAGCAGACACGACAGGGCGATAAATGAAAAACTGTTTTTT.

This clone was detected a few times. This chain uses TRBV7-8 with TRBJ2-1; D is perhaps TRBD1 or TRBD2 (5 bases each). The CDR3 has 15 residues. Trimming stripped 4 bases from V and 1 base from J, with 11 bases between. Germline CDR1 and CDR2: SGHVS and FQNEAQ. DNA of the CDR3: TGTGCCAGCAGCTGGGACGGCCAATCCTACAATGAGCAGTTCTTC. This encodes CASSWDGQSYNEQFF.

This chain uses TRBV5-4 with TRBJ2-1, with 10 bases aligning to TRBD2. The V gene's germline CDR1 is SGHNT and CDR2 YYREEE (reference sequence). The V gene end was trimmed by 4 bases and the J gene end by 7 bases; junction bases not matched to a gene: 8. This CDR3 contains 15 residues. CDR3 in DNA: TGTGCCAGCAGCCATAGCGGGAGGTCTCAGAATGAGCAGTTCTTC. This encodes CASSHSGRSQNEQFF.

Many counts were recorded for this clone. The CDR3 sequence is CASSQPDRTNYGYTF. The CDR3 DNA sequence: TGTGCCAGCAGCCAACCAGACAGGACCAACTATGGCTACACCTTC. The chain joins TRBV4-2 to TRBJ1-2, with TRBD1 as a possible D gene (6 bases). The CDR3 is made up of 15 amino acids. Germline values: CDR1 LGHNA, CDR2 YNFKEQ. V lost 2 bases and J 2 bases, leaving 12 bases between the germline ends.

CDR3 DNA sequence: TGTGCCAGCAGCTCTTCTAGCGGGGCCTACGAGCAGTACTTC. This sequence encodes CASSSSSGAYEQYF. This chain links TRBV11-2 with TRBJ2-7; 9 bases align to TRBD2. This CDR3 has 14 residues. Germline V gene data show CDR1 as SGHAT and CDR2 as FQNNGV. Unmatched junction bases numbered 3, after V lost 4 bases and J lost 2 bases.

This clone was detected only a few times. The chain joins TRBV5-1 to TRBJ2-5, with D possibly being TRBD2 (5 bases). The germline gives CDR1 SGHRS, CDR2 YFSETQ. CDR3 length: 14 residues. Trimming removed 0 bases at V and 1 base at J, with 7 bases between. DNA of the CDR3: TGCGCCAGCAGCTTGGGACTAACCCAAGAGACCCAGTACTTC. This codes for CASSLGLTQETQYF.

This clone occurred many times. The V and J genes are TRBV11-1 and TRBJ2-6; maybe TRBD1 (6 bases). CDR1 and CDR2 from the germline V gene are SGHAT and FQDESV (reference sequence). Trimming stripped 4 bases from V and 4 bases from J, with 11 bases between. CDR3 length equals 15 residues. CDR3 nucleotides: TGTGCCAGCAGCTCCCAGGGGTCCGGGGCCAACGTCCTGACTTTC. Protein: CASSSQGSGANVLTF.

This clone was counted a few times. This chain uses TRBV11-1 with TRBJ2-3, with D maybe TRBD1 (6 bases). CDR3 size: 15 residues. Germline lookup yields CDR1 SGHAT and CDR2 FQDESV (reference sequence). The V gene lost 5 bases and the J gene lost 2 bases, with 14 bases spanning the gap. CDR3 region: CASSPQTGSTDTQYF. The DNA of the CDR3 is TGTGCCAGCAGCCCCCAGACAGGCTCCACAGATACGCAGTATTTT. Complete variable domain (other parts from reference TRBV11-1 and TRBJ2-3): EAEVAQSPRYKITEKSQAVAFWCDPISGHATLYWYRQILGQGPELLVQFQDESVVDDSQLPKDRFSAERLKGVDSTLKIQPAELGDSAMYLCASSPQTGSTDTQYFGPGTRLTVL.

Only a few counts were recorded for this clone. The rearrangement joins TRBV27 to TRBJ2-2; D is ambiguous. Trimming took off 6 bases at V and 1 base at J, with 12 bases between the two ends. The CDR3 is made up of 15 amino acids. Germline V CDR1 and CDR2: MNHEY, SMNVEV (reference sequence). In DNA, the CDR3 is TGTGCCAGCAGAAGAGGAGCAATGAACACCGGGGAGCTGTTTTTT. Protein: CASRRGAMNTGELFF.

As regards this clone: Within the sample, other DNA sequences also encode this same CDR3. The chain joins TRBV6-1 to TRBJ2-7; 8 nucleotides line up with TRBD1. Germline V gives CDR1 MNHNS, CDR2 SASEGT. This CDR3 spans 13 amino acids. The ends lost 6 bases at V and 5 bases at J; junction bases unmatched: 6. The CDR3 here is CASRADRGHEQYF. The CDR3, as DNA: TGTGCCAGCAGAGCCGACAGGGGCCACGAGCAGTACTTC.